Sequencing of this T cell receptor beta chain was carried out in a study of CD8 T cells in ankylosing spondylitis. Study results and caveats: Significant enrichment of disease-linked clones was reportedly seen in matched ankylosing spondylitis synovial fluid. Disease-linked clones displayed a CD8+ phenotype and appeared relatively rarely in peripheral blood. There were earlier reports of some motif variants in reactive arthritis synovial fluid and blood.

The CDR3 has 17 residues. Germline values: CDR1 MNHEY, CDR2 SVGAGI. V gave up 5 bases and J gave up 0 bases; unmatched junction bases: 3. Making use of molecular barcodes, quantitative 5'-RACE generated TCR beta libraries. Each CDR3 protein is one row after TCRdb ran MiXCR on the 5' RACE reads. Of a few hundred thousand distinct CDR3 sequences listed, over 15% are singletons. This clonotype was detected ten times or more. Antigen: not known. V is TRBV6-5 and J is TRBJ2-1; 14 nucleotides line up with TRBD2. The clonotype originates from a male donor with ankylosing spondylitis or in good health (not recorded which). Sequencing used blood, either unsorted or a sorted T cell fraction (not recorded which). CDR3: CASSHGTSGSSYNEQFF. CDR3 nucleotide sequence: TGTGCCAGCAGTCACGGGACTAGCGGGAGCTCCTACAATGAGCAGTTCTTC.